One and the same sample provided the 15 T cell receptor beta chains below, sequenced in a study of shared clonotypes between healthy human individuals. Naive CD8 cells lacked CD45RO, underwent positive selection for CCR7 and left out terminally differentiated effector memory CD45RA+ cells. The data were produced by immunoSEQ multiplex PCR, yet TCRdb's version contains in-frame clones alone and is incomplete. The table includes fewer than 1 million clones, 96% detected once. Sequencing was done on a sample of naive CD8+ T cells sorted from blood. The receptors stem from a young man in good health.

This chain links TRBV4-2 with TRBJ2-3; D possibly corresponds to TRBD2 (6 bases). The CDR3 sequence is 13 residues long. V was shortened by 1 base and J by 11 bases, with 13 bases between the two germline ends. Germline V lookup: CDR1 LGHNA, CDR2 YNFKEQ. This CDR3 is CASSQGGPGEQYF. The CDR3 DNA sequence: TGTGCCAGCAGCCAAGGTGGCCCGGGAGAGCAGTATTTT.

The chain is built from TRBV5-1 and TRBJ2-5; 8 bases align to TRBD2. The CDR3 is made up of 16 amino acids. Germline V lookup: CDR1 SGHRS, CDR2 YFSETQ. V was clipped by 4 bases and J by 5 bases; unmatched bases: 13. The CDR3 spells CASSPTSVDWAETQYF. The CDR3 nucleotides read TGCGCCAGCAGCCCGACTAGCGTAGATTGGGCGGAGACCCAGTACTTC.

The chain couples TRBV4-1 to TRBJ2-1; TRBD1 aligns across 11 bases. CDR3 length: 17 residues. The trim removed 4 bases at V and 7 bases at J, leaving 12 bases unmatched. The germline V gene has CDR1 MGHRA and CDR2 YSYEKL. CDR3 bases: TGCGCCAGCAGCCTCCACCCCCCCGGGACAGGGGGTAATGAGCAGTTCTTC. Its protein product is CASSLHPPGTGGNEQFF.

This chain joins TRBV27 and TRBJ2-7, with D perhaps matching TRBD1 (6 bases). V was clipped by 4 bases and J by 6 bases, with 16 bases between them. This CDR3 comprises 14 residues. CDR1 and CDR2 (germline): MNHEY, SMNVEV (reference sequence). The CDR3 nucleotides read TGTGCCAGCAGTTACGACAGGACCCATGGCGAGCAGTACTTC. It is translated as CASSYDRTHGEQYF.

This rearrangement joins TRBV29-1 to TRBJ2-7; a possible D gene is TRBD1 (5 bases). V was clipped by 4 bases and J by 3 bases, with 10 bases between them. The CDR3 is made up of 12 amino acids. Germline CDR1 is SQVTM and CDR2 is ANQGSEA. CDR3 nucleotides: TGCAGCGTTGCCACTCAGGGCTACGAGCAGTACTTC. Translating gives CSVATQGYEQYF.

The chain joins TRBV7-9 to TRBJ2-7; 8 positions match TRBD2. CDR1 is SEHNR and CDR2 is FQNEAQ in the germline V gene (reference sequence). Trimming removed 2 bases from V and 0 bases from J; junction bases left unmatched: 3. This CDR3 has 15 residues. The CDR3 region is CASSLTSGLSYEQYF. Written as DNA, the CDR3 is TGTGCCAGCAGCTTAACTAGCGGTCTCTCCTACGAGCAGTACTTC. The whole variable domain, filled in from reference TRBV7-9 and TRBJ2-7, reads DTGVSQNPRHKITKRGQNVTFRCDPISEHNRLYWYRQTLGQGPEFLTYFQNEAQLEKSRLLSDRFSAERPKGSFSTLEIQRTEQGDSAMYLCASSLTSGLSYEQYFGPGTRLTVT.

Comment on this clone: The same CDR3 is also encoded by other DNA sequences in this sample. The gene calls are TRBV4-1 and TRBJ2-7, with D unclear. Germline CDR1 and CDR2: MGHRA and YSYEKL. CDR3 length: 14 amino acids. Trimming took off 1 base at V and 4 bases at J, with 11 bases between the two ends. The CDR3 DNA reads TGCGCCAGCAGCCAAGTTGGTAATTATTACGAGCAGTACTTC. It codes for CASSQVGNYYEQYF.

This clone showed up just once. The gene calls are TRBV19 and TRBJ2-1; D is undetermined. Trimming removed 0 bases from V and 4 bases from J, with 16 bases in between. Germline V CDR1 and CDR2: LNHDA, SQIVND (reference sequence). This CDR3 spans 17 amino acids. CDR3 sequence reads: CASSIDLGQLQYNEQFF. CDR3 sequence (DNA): TGTGCCAGTAGTATAGACCTCGGGCAGTTGCAATACAATGAGCAGTTCTTC.

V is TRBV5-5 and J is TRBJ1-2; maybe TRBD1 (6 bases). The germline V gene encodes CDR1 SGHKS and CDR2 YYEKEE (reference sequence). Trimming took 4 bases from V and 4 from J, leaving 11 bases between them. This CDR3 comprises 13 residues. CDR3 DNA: TGTGCCAGCAGCCCCGACAGGCTCTATGGCTACACCTTC. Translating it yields CASSPDRLYGYTF.

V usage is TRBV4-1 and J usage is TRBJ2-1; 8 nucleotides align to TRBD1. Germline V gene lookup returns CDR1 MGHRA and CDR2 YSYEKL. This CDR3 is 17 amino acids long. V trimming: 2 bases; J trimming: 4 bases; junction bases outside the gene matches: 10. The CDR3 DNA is TGCGCCAGCAGCCAACTGGACAGGGCCAGGGGATACAATGAGCAGTTCTTC. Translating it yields CASSQLDRARGYNEQFF.

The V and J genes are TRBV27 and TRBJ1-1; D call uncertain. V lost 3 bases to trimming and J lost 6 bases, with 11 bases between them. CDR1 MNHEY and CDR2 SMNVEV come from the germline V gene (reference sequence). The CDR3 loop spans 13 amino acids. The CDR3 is CASSFRAGPEAFF. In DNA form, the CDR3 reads TGTGCCAGCAGTTTTCGGGCGGGCCCTGAAGCTTTCTTT.

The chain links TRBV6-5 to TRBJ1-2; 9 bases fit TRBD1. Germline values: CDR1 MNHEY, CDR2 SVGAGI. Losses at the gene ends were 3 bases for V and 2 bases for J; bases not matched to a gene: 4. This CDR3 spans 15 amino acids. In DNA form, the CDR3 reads TGTGCCAGCAGTTATGGGGACAGGGTGAACTATGGCTACACCTTC. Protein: CASSYGDRVNYGYTF.

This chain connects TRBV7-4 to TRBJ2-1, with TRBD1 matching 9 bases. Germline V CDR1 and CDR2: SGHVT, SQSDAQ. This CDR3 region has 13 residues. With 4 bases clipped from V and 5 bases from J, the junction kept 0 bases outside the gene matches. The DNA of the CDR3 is TGTGCCAGCAGCTGGGACAGGGACAATGAGCAGTTCTTC. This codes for CASSWDRDNEQFF.

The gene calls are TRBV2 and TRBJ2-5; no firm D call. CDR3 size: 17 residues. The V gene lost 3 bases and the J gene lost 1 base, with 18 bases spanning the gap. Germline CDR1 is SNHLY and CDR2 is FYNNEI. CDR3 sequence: CASSDGRSLTSQETQYF. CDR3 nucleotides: TGTGCCAGCAGTGATGGGCGCTCACTAACCTCCCAAGAGACCCAGTACTTC.

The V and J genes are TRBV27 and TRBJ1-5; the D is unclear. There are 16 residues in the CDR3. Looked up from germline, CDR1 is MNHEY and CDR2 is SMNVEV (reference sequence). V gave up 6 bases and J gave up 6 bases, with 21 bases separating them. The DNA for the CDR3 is TGTGCCAGCAGCGCTAATTGGGGTAATGATCGTCAGCCCCAGCATTTT. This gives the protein CASSANWGNDRQPQHF.